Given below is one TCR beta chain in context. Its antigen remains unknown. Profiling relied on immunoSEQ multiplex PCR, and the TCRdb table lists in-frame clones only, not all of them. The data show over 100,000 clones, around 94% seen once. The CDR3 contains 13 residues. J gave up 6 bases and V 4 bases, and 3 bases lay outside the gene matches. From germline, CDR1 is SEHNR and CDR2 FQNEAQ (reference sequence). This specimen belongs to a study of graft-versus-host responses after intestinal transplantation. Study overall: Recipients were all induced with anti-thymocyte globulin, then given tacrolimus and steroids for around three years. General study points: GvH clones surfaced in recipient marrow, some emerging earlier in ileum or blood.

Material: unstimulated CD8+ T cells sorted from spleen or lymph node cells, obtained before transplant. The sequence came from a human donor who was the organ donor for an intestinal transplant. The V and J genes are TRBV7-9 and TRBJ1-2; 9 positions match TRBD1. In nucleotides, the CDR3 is TGTGCCAGCAGCTCAGGGACAGGGAATGGCTACACCTTC. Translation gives CASSSGTGNGYTF.